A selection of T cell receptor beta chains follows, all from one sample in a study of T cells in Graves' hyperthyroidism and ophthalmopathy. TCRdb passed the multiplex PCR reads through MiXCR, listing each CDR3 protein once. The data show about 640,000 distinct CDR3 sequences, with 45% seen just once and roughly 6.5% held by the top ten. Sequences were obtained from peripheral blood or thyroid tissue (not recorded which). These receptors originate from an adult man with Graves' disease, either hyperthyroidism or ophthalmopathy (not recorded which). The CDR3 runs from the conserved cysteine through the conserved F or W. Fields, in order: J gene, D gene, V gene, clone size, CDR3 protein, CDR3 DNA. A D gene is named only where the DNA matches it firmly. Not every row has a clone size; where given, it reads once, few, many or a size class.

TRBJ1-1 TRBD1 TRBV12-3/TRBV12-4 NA CASSNPGQHTEAFF TGTGCCAGCAGTAACCCGGGACAGCACACTGAAGCTTTCTTT
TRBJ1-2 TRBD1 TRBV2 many CASSEGQGARYYGYTF TGTGCCAGCAGTGAGGGACAGGGGGCGCGGTACTATGGCTACACCTTC
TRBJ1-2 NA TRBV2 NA CASSDGAGSNYGYAF TGTGCCAGCAGTGATGGGGCAGGTTCTAACTATGGCTACGCCTTC
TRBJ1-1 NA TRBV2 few CASSPEASGFGTEAFF TGCGCCAGCTCCCCAGAGGCTTCAGGCTTTGGCACTGAAGCTTTCTTT
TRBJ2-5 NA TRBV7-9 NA CASSSYRGAQYF TGTGCCAGCAGCTCCTATAGGGGGGCCCAGTACTTC
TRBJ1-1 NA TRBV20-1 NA CSARPGLEAFF TGCAGTGCTAGACCCGGCCTTGAAGCTTTCTTT
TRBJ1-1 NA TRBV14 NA CASSQGGLGARTEAFF TGTGCCAGCAGCCAAGGGGGCCTGGGGGCTAGGACTGAAGCTTTCTTT
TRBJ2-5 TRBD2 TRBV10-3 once CASRNWVAGGRETQYF TGTGCCAGCAGGAACTGGGTAGCGGGAGGGCGGGAGACCCAGTACTTC
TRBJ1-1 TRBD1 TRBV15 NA CATSRDSSSTEAFF TGTGCCACCAGCCGGGACAGCTCGAGCACTGAAGCTTTCTTT
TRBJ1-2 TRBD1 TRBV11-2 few CASSLVRDSYGYTF TGTGCCAGCAGCTTAGTGAGGGACAGCTATGGCTACACCTTC
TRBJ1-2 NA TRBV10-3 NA CAISKTGTYGYTF TGTGCCATCAGTAAAACAGGGACCTATGGCTACACCTTC
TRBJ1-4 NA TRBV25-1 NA CASAGGGGEKLFF TGTGCCAGCGCCGGGGGGGGAGGTGAAAAACTGTTTTTT
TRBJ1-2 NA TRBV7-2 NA CASSFSTATNYGYTF TGTGCCAGCAGCTTCTCGACAGCTACTAACTATGGCTACACCTTC
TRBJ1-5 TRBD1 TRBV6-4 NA CASSDDRGSNQPQHF TGTGCCAGCAGTGACGACAGGGGCAGCAATCAGCCCCAGCATTTT
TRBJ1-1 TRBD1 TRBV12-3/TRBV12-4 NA CASNLSGTGRKEAFF TGTGCCAGCAATCTCTCTGGGACAGGGCGGAAAGAAGCTTTCTTT
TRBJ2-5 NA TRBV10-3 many CAISGISGGKETQYF TGTGCCATCAGTGGAATAAGCGGAGGAAAAGAGACCCAGTACTTC
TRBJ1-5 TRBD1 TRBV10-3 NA CAISAGTANQPQHF TGTGCCATCAGCGCAGGGACAGCCAATCAGCCCCAGCATTTT
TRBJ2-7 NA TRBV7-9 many CASSTGHEQYF TGTGCCAGCAGCACAGGGCACGAGCAGTACTTC
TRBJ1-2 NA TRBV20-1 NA CSARLGISINYGYTF TGCAGTGCTAGACTAGGGATAAGCATTAACTATGGCTACACCTTC
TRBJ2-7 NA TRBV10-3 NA CAISAEVPTYEQYF TGTGCCATCAGTGCGGAGGTCCCCACCTACGAGCAGTACTTC
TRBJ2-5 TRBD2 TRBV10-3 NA CASSAGLFGETQYF TGTGCCAGCAGTGCGGGACTATTCGGGGAGACCCAGTACTTC
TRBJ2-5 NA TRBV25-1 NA CASSERRDGQETQYF TGTGCCAGCAGTGAGAGACGGGACGGCCAAGAGACCCAGTACTTC
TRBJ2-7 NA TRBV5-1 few CASSLEALLGGEQYF TGCGCCAGCAGCTTGGAAGCGCTCCTAGGGGGCGAGCAGTACTTC